A single sample is the source of the 14 T cell receptor beta chains below, sequenced in a study of Ad26.COV2.S vaccination and SARS-CoV-2 variants. Sequencing used immunoSEQ multiplex PCR; TCRdb keeps in-frame clones, though not all of them. The table includes around 400,000 clones, roughly four fifths detected once. The treatment here: roughly 20 received Ad26.COV2.S at low or high dose, single or two shots; about 5 received placebo; per-sample allocation not given. After the first vaccine or placebo injection, samples were drawn on day 63. The source material was peripheral blood, sampled in a trial of Ad26.COV2.S vaccine versus placebo. Every receptor here comes from a person aged 18-65 years who received the Ad26.COV2.S COVID-19 vaccine or a placebo.

Details on this clone: Other DNA sequences in this sample translate to the same CDR3. The CDR3 sequence: CASSPSYNSPLHF. The CDR3 bases are TGTGCCAGCAGCCCATCCTATAATTCACCCCTCCACTTT. The rearrangement uses TRBV7-2 and TRBJ1-6; D ambiguous. The V end lost 5 bases, the J end lost 1 base, and 3 bases lay between the germline ends. This CDR3 spans 13 amino acids. Germline V lookup: CDR1 SGHTA, CDR2 FQGNSA.

CDR3 nucleotides: TGCGCCAGCAGCCAACCGGGACAGAGATCTGGAAACACCATATATTTT. It codes for CASSQPGQRSGNTIYF. This sequence joins TRBV4-1 and TRBJ1-3; 7 bases are a match to TRBD1. This CDR3 region has 16 residues. V shed 2 bases and J 1 base; nucleotides not matched to a gene: 5. Germline values: CDR1 MGHRA, CDR2 YSYEKL.

In nucleotides, the CDR3 is TGTGCCAGCATTTTGCCCAAACTCGAAGCTTTCTTT. Protein product: CASILPKLEAFF. The V and J genes are TRBV2 and TRBJ1-1; D call uncertain. Between the trimmed V and J ends, which lost 7 bases and 8 bases, there was a span of 14 bases. CDR1 and CDR2 from the germline V gene are SNHLY and FYNNEI. The CDR3 runs 12 residues.

The chain couples TRBV7-8 to TRBJ1-6; possible D gene TRBD1, 5 bases. The CDR3 length is 14 residues. The V and J ends lost 1 base and 5 bases respectively, with 6 bases between them. In germline, CDR1 is SGHVS, CDR2 FQNEAQ. CDR3 region: CASSLGGNNSPLHF. CDR3 DNA: TGTGCCAGCAGCTTAGGGGGCAATAATTCACCCCTCCACTTT.

The genes are TRBV27 and TRBJ1-5; unclear D gene. The CDR3 is 14 amino acids. V lost 8 bases to trimming and J lost 2 bases, with 13 bases between them. CDR1 is MNHEY, CDR2 SMNVEV, per germline (reference sequence). This CDR3 is CASAPILGNQPQHF. CDR3 nucleotides: TGTGCCAGCGCCCCTATCTTGGGCAATCAGCCCCAGCATTTT.

The chain has TRBV7-3 and TRBJ2-7, with 12 nucleotides matching TRBD2. V gave up 4 bases and J gave up 7 bases; unmatched junction bases: 2. This CDR3 is 13 amino acids long. Germline V gene lookup returns CDR1 SGHTA and CDR2 FQGTGA. The CDR3 coding sequence is TGTGCCAGCAGCTCCGGACTAGCGGGAGAGCAGTACTTC. This encodes CASSSGLAGEQYF.

The chain joins TRBV7-9 to TRBJ2-2; 8 bases line up with TRBD1. The V gene's germline CDR1 is SEHNR and CDR2 FQNEAQ (reference sequence). V lost 5 bases to trimming and J lost 5 bases; unmatched junction nucleotides: 10. The CDR3 extends over 16 amino acids. CDR3 sequence: CASSPGRGRETGELFF. The CDR3 nucleotides are TGTGCCAGCAGCCCCGGCAGGGGGCGAGAGACCGGGGAGCTGTTTTTT.

CDR3 residues: CASSSQWGLANNEQFF. DNA for the CDR3: TGTGCCAGCAGCTCGCAGTGGGGACTAGCTAACAATGAGCAGTTCTTC. The V and J genes are TRBV28 and TRBJ2-1; 9 bases agree with TRBD2. The V gene's germline CDR1 is MDHEN and CDR2 SYDVKM. The CDR3 runs to 16 residues. V shed 6 bases and J 5 bases; nucleotides not matched to a gene: 11.

This clone was recorded only once. This chain links TRBV27 with TRBJ2-3; D is unclear. Germline lookup yields CDR1 MNHEY and CDR2 SMNVEV (reference sequence). This CDR3 is 15 amino acids long. Trimming took off 3 bases at V and 8 bases at J, with 18 bases between the two ends. This CDR3 reads CASSLFNGPLGTQYF. DNA of the CDR3: TGTGCCAGCAGTTTGTTCAACGGCCCTCTCGGTACGCAGTATTTT.

The chain joins TRBV3-1 (or the pseudogene TRBV3-2) to TRBJ1-2, with D perhaps matching TRBD1 (5 bases). V lost 0 bases and J 2 bases, leaving 13 bases between the germline ends. CDR3 length equals 16 residues. The germline V gene encodes CDR1 LGHDT and CDR2 YNNKEL (reference sequence). The DNA of the CDR3 is TGTGCCAGCAGCCAAGATCAAGTCAGGGTCAACTATGGCTACACCTTC. Translated: CASSQDQVRVNYGYTF.

Concerning this clone itself: Compared with germline, one end of the junction differs, possibly owing to a read error. V and J are TRBV5-4 and TRBJ1-2, with D uncertain. The CDR3 is 11 residues long. Germline lookup yields CDR1 SGHNT and CDR2 YYREEE (reference sequence). CDR3 sequence: CASSLDDFPSF. The CDR3 nucleotides are TGTGCCAGCAGCTTAGATGACTTTCCCAGCTTC.

The chain links TRBV18 to TRBJ2-1, with TRBD2 matching 11 bases. Germline V gives CDR1 KGHSH, CDR2 LQKENI. V shed 1 base and J 8 bases; nucleotides not matched to a gene: 10. CDR3 size: 17 residues. The chain's CDR3 is CASSPQTSLAGVDEQFF. CDR3 bases: TGTGCCAGCTCACCACAGACGTCACTAGCGGGGGTGGATGAGCAGTTCTTC.

V is TRBV21-1 and J is TRBJ1-1; the table calls TRBD1, which could not be checked here. TRBV21-1 is labeled a pseudogene. There are 15 residues in the CDR3. The CDR3 protein is CASSPRQVSNTEAFF. The CDR3 nucleotides read TGTGCCAGCAGCCCCCGACAGGTCTCGAACACTGAAGCTTTCTTT.

This clone has just one count. The CDR3 DNA is TGTGCCACCAGCAGAGATTGGGGGAGCGGGGATTCCAAAAACATTCAGTACTTC. This codes for CATSRDWGSGDSKNIQYF. The rearrangement joins TRBV15 to TRBJ2-4, with 7 positions matching TRBD2. This CDR3 region has 18 residues. With V trimmed by 0 bases and J by 2 bases, 10 bases remained unmatched. Germline CDR1 LNHNV, CDR2 YYDKDF (reference sequence).